The rows below give T cell receptor beta chains drawn from one sample of a study of cytomegalovirus exposure and HLA in healthy donors. TCRdb's copy holds only in-frame clones and misses some; the assay was immunoSEQ multiplex PCR. The table has approximately 260,000 clones, around 88% seen once. The sample was PBMCs. These receptors came from a woman in her twenties or thirties in good health and CMV-seropositive. Both conserved end residues are part of each CDR3. A D gene is named only where the DNA matches it firmly. Clone size appears in some rows only: once, few, many, or a class for an expanded clone.

d_gene: TRBD2; abundance: .; j_gene: TRBJ2-3; v_gene: TRBV2; CDR3aa: CASSLTSGSYTQYF; CDR3nt: TGTGCCAGCAGTCTAACTAGCGGGAGTTATACGCAGTATTTT
d_gene: TRBD1; abundance: .; j_gene: TRBJ1-1; v_gene: TRBV5-6; CDR3aa: CASSRLDRDAEAFF; CDR3nt: TGTGCCAGCAGCCGATTAGACAGGGACGCTGAAGCTTTCTTT
d_gene: TRBD1; abundance: .; j_gene: TRBJ2-7; v_gene: TRBV19; CDR3aa: CASSMTGGTSEQYF; CDR3nt: TGTGCCAGTAGTATGACAGGGGGCACGTCCGAGCAGTACTTC
d_gene: TRBD1; abundance: .; j_gene: TRBJ2-7; v_gene: TRBV28; CDR3aa: CASSSTTTGFPYEQYF; CDR3nt: TGTGCCAGCAGTTCCACTACGACAGGGTTCCCCTACGAGCAGTACTTC
d_gene: .; abundance: .; j_gene: TRBJ2-7; v_gene: TRBV14; CDR3aa: CASSQYSPRVTKNEQYF; CDR3nt: TGTGCCAGCAGCCAATACAGCCCCAGGGTAACGAAAAACGAGCAGTACTTC
d_gene: .; abundance: .; j_gene: TRBJ2-1; v_gene: TRBV28; CDR3aa: CASRITGYNEQFF; CDR3nt: TGTGCCAGCAGGATCACAGGGTACAATGAGCAGTTCTTC
d_gene: TRBD1; abundance: .; j_gene: TRBJ2-3; v_gene: TRBV6-1; CDR3aa: CASNRGQGTDTQYF; CDR3nt: TGTGCCAGCAATCGCGGACAGGGTACAGATACGCAGTATTTT
d_gene: TRBD1; abundance: .; j_gene: TRBJ2-3; v_gene: TRBV27; CDR3aa: CASRGGDTTGGLDTQYF; CDR3nt: TGTGCCAGCAGAGGAGGGGACACGACAGGGGGCTTAGATACGCAGTATTTT
d_gene: TRBD1; abundance: .; j_gene: TRBJ1-5; v_gene: TRBV19; CDR3aa: CASSMGQAPQPQHF; CDR3nt: TGTGCCAGTAGTATGGGACAGGCCCCACAGCCCCAGCATTTT
d_gene: TRBD2; abundance: .; j_gene: TRBJ2-3; v_gene: TRBV27; CDR3aa: CASSFGAAGGPDTQYF; CDR3nt: TGTGCCAGCAGTTTCGGAGCGGCGGGAGGGCCAGATACGCAGTATTTT
d_gene: TRBD2; abundance: .; j_gene: TRBJ2-7; v_gene: TRBV11-2; CDR3aa: CASSSGLASYEQYF; CDR3nt: TGTGCCAGCAGCTCGGGACTAGCCTCCTACGAGCAGTACTTC
d_gene: .; abundance: .; j_gene: TRBJ2-7; v_gene: TRBV11-2; CDR3aa: CASNMLGVVTYEQYF; CDR3nt: TGTGCCAGCAACATGCTTGGTGTCGTAACCTACGAGCAGTACTTC
d_gene: TRBD2; abundance: .; j_gene: TRBJ2-5; v_gene: TRBV5-4; CDR3aa: CASSGGGEETQYF; CDR3nt: TGTGCCAGCAGCGGCGGGGGGGAAGAGACCCAGTACTTC
d_gene: TRBD1; abundance: .; j_gene: TRBJ2-1; v_gene: TRBV9; CDR3aa: CASSVYGQGSSYNEQFF; CDR3nt: TGTGCCAGCAGCGTATATGGACAGGGGAGCTCCTACAATGAGCAGTTCTTC
d_gene: .; abundance: .; j_gene: TRBJ1-2; v_gene: TRBV5-1; CDR3aa: CASTAGDRPHGYTF; CDR3nt: TGCGCCAGCACCGCTGGAGACAGACCCCATGGCTACACCTTC
d_gene: TRBD1; abundance: once; j_gene: TRBJ1-1; v_gene: TRBV4-1; CDR3aa: CASSQDPTETGEDTEAFF; CDR3nt: TGCGCCAGCAGCCAAGACCCGACCGAGACAGGGGAGGACACTGAAGCTTTCTTT
d_gene: TRBD2; abundance: .; j_gene: TRBJ2-7; v_gene: TRBV7-8; CDR3aa: CASSHSGSTYEQYF; CDR3nt: TGTGCCAGCAGCCATAGCGGGAGCACCTACGAGCAGTACTTC
d_gene: .; abundance: once; j_gene: TRBJ2-1; v_gene: TRBV19; CDR3aa: CASSIWQADNEQFF; CDR3nt: TGTGCCAGTAGTATTTGGCAGGCCGACAATGAGCAGTTCTTC
d_gene: TRBD2; abundance: once; j_gene: TRBJ2-2; v_gene: TRBV4-1; CDR3aa: CASTPLAGGGTGELFF; CDR3nt: TGCGCCAGCACCCCTTTAGCGGGAGGAGGCACCGGGGAGCTGTTTTTT
d_gene: TRBD2; abundance: .; j_gene: TRBJ2-1; v_gene: TRBV27; CDR3aa: CASSFRREADNEQFF; CDR3nt: TGTGCCAGCAGTTTCCGGCGGGAGGCAGACAATGAGCAGTTCTTC
d_gene: TRBD2; abundance: .; j_gene: TRBJ2-5; v_gene: TRBV2; CDR3aa: CASSGLAGQETQYF; CDR3nt: TGTGCCAGCAGCGGACTAGCGGGCCAAGAGACCCAGTACTTC
d_gene: .; abundance: .; j_gene: TRBJ2-1; v_gene: TRBV27; CDR3aa: CASSSLGGNEQFF; CDR3nt: TGTGCCAGCAGTTCCCTGGGCGGGAATGAGCAGTTCTTC
d_gene: TRBD1; abundance: once; j_gene: TRBJ1-2; v_gene: TRBV10-2; CDR3aa: CASSDVGTGGAYGYTF; CDR3nt: TGCGCCAGCAGTGACGTGGGGACAGGCGGGGCGTATGGCTACACCTTC
d_gene: TRBD2; abundance: .; j_gene: TRBJ2-1; v_gene: TRBV6-5; CDR3aa: CASSPGLAGSSEQFF; CDR3nt: TGTGCCAGCAGCCCTGGACTAGCGGGTTCAAGTGAGCAGTTCTTC